This is a list of T cell receptor beta chains from one sample in a study of blood T cell repertoires in COVID-19. Here immunoSEQ multiplex PCR was the method, and the copy in TCRdb shows in-frame clones only, minus some. Seen here are around 150,000 clones, approximately 86% observed once, and the top ten hold 3.5% to 5%. Material for sequencing was peripheral blood. The receptors come from a woman aged 60-70 years with active or convalescent COVID-19. Each CDR3 is given with its conserved first and last residue. D genes are given only for firm matches. Some rows mark clone size as missing; the rest say once, few, many or name a class of expanded clone.

size,D,V,J,CDR3,DNA
.,TRBD1,TRBV6-4,TRBJ2-1,CASSGTGGHEQFF,TGTGCCAGCAGTGGCACAGGGGGGCATGAGCAGTTCTTC
.,TRBD1,TRBV6-4,TRBJ1-2,CASSGTGNYGYTF,TGTGCCAGCAGTGGGACAGGGAACTATGGCTACACCTTC
.,TRBD1,TRBV30,TRBJ1-5,CAWTPGGAAQPQHF,TGTGCCTGGACACCAGGGGGCGCGGCTCAGCCCCAGCATTTT
.,.,TRBV6-6,TRBJ1-1,CASSTTGNTEAFF,TGTGCCAGCAGTACGACAGGGAACACTGAAGCTTTCTTT
.,.,TRBV7-2,TRBJ2-1,CASSLAVVTTNEQFF,TGTGCCAGCAGCTTAGCCGTGGTAACTACCAATGAGCAGTTCTTC
once,.,TRBV9,TRBJ1-1,CASSVTTGRAEAFF,TGTGCCAGCAGCGTAACTACAGGGAGGGCTGAAGCTTTCTTT
.,.,TRBV6-2/TRBV6-3,TRBJ2-7,CASSAGQNPYEQYF,TGTGCCAGCAGCGCGGGACAGAATCCCTACGAGCAGTACTTC
.,.,TRBV19,TRBJ1-1,CASSIDDREAFF,TGTGCCAGTAGTATAGATGACAGGGAAGCTTTCTTT
.,.,TRBV7-2,TRBJ1-1,CASSRPSGEAFF,TGTGCCAGCAGTCGCCCTAGTGGGGAAGCTTTCTTT
.,.,TRBV4-3,TRBJ1-1,CASSQERGNTEAFF,TGCGCCAGCAGCCAAGAAAGGGGGAACACTGAAGCTTTCTTT
.,.,TRBV10-3,TRBJ1-4,CAIGARNEKLFF,TGTGCCATCGGGGCCCGTAATGAAAAACTGTTTTTT
.,.,TRBV12-3/TRBV12-4,TRBJ2-5,CASSFGGRETQYF,TGTGCCAGCAGTTTTGGGGGGAGGGAGACCCAGTACTTC
.,.,TRBV7-2,TRBJ2-1,CASSPRWGVYEQFF,TGTGCCAGCAGCCCAAGGTGGGGGGTTTATGAGCAGTTCTTC
.,TRBD1,TRBV23-1,TRBJ2-5,CASSQQSGTGAQETQYF,TGCGCCAGCAGTCAGCAGAGCGGGACAGGGGCCCAAGAGACCCAGTACTTC
.,TRBD2,TRBV4-3,TRBJ2-3,CASSSRTSSTDTQYF,TGCGCCAGCAGCTCCCGGACTAGTAGCACAGATACGCAGTATTTT
once,TRBD2,TRBV6-5,TRBJ2-7,CASSLGEGSYEQYF,TGTGCCAGCAGCCTGGGGGAGGGCTCCTACGAGCAGTACTTC
once,TRBD1,TRBV7-2,TRBJ2-7,CASSSSGTGFYEQYF,TGTGCCAGCAGCTCCTCCGGGACAGGGTTTTACGAGCAGTACTTC
.,.,TRBV6-2/TRBV6-3,TRBJ1-6,CASSYSRLWTDYNSPLHF,TGTGCCAGCAGTTACTCGAGGCTATGGACAGATTATAATTCACCCCTCCACTTT
.,TRBD1,TRBV2,TRBJ2-5,CASSFQGAQEETQYF,TGTGCCAGCAGTTTCCAGGGGGCGCAGGAAGAGACCCAGTACTTC
.,.,TRBV5-1,TRBJ1-5,CASSQNYDQPQHF,TGCGCCAGCAGCCAAAACTACGACCAGCCCCAGCATTTT
.,.,TRBV12-3/TRBV12-4,TRBJ1-1,CASSLGGRTEAFF,TGTGCCAGCAGTTTGGGGGGGCGAACTGAAGCTTTCTTT
.,TRBD1,TRBV28,TRBJ2-7,CASGLGTGGFYEQYF,TGTGCCAGCGGACTCGGGACAGGGGGTTTCTACGAGCAGTACTTC